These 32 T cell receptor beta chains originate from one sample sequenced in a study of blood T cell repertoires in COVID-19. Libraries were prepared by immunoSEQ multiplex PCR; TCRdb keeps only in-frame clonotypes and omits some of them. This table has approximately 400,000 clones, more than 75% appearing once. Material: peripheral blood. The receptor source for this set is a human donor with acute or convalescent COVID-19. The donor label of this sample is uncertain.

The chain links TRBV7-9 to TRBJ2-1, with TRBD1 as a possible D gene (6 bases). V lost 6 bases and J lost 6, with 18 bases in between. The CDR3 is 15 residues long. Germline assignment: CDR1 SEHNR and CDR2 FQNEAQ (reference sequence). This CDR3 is CASRPDRTTLNEQFF. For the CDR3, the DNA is TGTGCCAGCAGACCTGACAGGACCACTCTCAATGAGCAGTTCTTC.

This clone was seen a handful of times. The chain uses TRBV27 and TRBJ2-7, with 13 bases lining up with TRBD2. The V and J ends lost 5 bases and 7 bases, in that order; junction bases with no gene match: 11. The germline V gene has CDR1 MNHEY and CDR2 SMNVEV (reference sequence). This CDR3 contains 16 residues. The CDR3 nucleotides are TGTGCCAGCAGTCCTGGGACTAGCGGGATTCTGAGAGAGCAGTACTTC. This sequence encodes CASSPGTSGILREQYF.

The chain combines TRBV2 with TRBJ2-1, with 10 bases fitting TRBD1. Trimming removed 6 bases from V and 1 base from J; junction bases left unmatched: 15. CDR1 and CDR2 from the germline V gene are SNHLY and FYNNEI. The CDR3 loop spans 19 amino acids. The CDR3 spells CASRRRKDGTGASYNEQFF. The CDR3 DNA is TGTGCCAGCAGGCGGAGGAAAGATGGGACAGGGGCGTCCTACAATGAGCAGTTCTTC.

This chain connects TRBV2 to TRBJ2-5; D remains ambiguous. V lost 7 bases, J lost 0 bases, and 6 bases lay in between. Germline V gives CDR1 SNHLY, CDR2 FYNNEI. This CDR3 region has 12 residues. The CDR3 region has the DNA TGTGCCAGCAATCGGTACCAAGAGACCCAGTACTTC. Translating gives CASNRYQETQYF.

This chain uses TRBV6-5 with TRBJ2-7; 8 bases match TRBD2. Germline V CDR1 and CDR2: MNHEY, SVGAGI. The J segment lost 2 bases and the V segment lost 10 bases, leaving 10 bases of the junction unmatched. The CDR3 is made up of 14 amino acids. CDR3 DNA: TGTGCCACCGGCGGGGGCGGGGGGCCCTACGAGCAGTACTTC. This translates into CATGGGGGPYEQYF.

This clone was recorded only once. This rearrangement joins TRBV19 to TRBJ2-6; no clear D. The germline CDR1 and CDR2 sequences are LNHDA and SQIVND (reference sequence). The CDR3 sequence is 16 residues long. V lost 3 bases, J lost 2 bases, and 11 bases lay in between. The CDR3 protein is CASSIANTAGANVLTF. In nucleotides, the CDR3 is TGTGCCAGTAGTATTGCAAATACGGCTGGGGCCAACGTCCTGACTTTC.

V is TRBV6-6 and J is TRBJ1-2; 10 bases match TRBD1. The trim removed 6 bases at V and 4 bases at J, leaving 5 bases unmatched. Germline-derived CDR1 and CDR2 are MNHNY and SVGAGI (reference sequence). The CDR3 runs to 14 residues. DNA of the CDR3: TGTGCCAGCAGGACCGGGACAGGGGTCTATGGCTACACCTTC. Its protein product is CASRTGTGVYGYTF.

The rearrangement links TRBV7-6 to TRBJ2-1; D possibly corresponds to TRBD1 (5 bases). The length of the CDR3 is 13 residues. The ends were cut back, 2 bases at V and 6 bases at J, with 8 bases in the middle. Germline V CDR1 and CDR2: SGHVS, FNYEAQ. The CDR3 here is CASSLSQGNEQFF. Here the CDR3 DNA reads TGTGCCAGCAGCTTAAGTCAGGGCAATGAGCAGTTCTTC.

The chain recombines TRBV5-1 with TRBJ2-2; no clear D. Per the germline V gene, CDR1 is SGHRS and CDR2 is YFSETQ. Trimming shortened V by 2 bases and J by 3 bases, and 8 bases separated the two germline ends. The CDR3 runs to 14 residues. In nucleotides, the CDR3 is TGCGCCAGCAGCTTTCAGTTGGACACCGGGGAGCTGTTTTTT. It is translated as CASSFQLDTGELFF.

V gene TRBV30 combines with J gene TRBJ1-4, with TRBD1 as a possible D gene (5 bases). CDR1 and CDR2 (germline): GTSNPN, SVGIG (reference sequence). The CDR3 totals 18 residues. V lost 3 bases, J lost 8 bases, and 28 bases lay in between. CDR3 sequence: CAWREGQGPYLAREKLFF. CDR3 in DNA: TGTGCCTGGAGGGAGGGGCAGGGACCTTACTTGGCTCGGGAAAAACTGTTTTTT.

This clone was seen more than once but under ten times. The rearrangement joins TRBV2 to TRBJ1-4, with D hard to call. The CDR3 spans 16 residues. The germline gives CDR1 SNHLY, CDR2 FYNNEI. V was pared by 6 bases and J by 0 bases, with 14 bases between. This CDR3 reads CASRQRTTATNEKLFF. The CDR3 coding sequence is TGTGCCAGCAGGCAGCGGACTACGGCAACTAATGAAAAACTGTTTTTT.

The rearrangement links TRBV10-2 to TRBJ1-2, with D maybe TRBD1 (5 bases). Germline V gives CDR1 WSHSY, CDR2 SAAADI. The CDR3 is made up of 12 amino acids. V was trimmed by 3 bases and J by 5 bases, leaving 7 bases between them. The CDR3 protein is CASSDRDYGYTF. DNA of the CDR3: TGCGCCAGCAGTGACAGGGATTATGGCTACACCTTC.

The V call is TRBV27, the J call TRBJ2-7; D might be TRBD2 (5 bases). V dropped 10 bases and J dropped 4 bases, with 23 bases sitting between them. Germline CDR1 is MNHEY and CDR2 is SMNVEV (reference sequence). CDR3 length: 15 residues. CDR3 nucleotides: TGTGCCACTCGTCAACCCGGGAACAAGTTGTACGAGCAGTACTTC. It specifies CATRQPGNKLYEQYF.

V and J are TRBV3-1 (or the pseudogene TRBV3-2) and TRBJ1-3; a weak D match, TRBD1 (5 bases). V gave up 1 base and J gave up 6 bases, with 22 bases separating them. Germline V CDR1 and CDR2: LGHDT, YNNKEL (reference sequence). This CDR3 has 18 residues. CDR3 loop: CASSQGGSGNRPKNTIYF. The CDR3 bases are TGTGCCAGCAGCCAAGGAGGATCAGGGAATAGGCCGAAAAACACCATATATTTT.

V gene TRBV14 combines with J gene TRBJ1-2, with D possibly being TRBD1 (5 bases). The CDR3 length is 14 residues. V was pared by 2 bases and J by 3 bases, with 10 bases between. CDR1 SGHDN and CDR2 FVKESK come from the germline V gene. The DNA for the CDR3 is TGTGCCAGCAGCCAACGACAGACATACTATGGCTACACCTTC. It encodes CASSQRQTYYGYTF.

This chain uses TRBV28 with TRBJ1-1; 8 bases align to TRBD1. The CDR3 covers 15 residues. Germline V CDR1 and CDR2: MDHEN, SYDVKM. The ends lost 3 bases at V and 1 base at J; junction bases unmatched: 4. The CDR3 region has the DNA TGTGCCAGCAGTTTGCACAGGGGGGGGAACACTGAAGCTTTCTTT. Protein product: CASSLHRGGNTEAFF.

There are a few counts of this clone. DNA for the CDR3: TGTGCCAGCACGGAACAGCAAGCAAGGGAAGCTTTCTTT. Protein: CASTEQQAREAFF. The chain employs TRBV6-5 and TRBJ1-1; D is undetermined. Germline V gives CDR1 MNHEY, CDR2 SVGAGI. CDR3 length: 13 residues. The germline V and J ends were trimmed by 7 bases and 8 bases, with 17 bases remaining between them.

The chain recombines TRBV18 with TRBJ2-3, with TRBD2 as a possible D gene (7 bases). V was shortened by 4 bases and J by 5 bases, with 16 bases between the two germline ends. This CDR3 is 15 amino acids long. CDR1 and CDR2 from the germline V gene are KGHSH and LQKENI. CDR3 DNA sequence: TGTGCCAGCTCACTAACCGGGGGGCCGGGAGATACGCAGTATTTT. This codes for CASSLTGGPGDTQYF.

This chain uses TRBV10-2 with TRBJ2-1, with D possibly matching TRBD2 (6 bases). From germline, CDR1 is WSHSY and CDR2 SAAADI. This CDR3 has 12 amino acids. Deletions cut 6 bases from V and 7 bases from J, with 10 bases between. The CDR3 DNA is TGCGCCAGCAGCACGACTAGAAATGAGCAGTTCTTC. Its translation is CASSTTRNEQFF.

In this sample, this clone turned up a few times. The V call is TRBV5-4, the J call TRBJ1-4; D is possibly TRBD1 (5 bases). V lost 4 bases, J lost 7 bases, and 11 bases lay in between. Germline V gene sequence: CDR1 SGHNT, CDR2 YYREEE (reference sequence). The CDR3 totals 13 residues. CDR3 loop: CASSLQGGEKLFF. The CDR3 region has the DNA TGTGCCAGCAGCCTGCAGGGAGGTGAAAAACTGTTTTTT.

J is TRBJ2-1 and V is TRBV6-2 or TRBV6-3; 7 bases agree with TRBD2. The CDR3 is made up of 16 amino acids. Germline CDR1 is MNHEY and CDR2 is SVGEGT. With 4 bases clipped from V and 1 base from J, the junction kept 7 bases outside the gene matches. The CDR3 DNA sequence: TGTGCCAGCAGTTCCAGCGGGATAGGTTCCTACAATGAGCAGTTCTTC. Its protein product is CASSSSGIGSYNEQFF.

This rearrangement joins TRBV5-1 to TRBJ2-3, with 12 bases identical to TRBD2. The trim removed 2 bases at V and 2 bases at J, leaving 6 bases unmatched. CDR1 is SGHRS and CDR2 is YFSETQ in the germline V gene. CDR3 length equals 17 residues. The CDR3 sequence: CASSFGLAGFYTDTQYF. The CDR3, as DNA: TGCGCCAGCAGCTTCGGACTAGCGGGGTTTTACACAGATACGCAGTATTTT.

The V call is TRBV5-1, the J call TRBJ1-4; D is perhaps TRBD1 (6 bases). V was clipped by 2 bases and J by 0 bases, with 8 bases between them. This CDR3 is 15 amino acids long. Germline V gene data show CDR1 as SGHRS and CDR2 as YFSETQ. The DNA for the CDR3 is TGCGCCAGCAGCTTACAGGGTGCAACTAATGAAAAACTGTTTTTT. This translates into CASSLQGATNEKLFF.

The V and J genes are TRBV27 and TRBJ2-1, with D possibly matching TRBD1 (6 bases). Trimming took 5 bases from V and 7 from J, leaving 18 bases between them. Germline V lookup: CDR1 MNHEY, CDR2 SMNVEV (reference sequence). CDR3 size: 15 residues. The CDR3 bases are TGTGCCAGCAGTCCCATGACAGGTATCCGGAATGAGCAGTTCTTC. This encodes CASSPMTGIRNEQFF.

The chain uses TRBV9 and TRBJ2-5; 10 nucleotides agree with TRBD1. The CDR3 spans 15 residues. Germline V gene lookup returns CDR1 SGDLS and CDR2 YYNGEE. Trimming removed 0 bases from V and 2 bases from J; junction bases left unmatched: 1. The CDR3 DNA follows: TGTGCCAGCAGCGTAGGGGACAGGGGACAAGAGACCCAGTACTTC. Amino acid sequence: CASSVGDRGQETQYF.

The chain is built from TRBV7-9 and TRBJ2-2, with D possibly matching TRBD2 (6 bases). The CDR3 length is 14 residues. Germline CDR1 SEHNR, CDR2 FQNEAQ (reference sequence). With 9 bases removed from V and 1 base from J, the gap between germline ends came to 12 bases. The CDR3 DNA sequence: TGTGCCAGTTCGAGACTAGGGAACACCGGGGAGCTGTTTTTT. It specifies CASSRLGNTGELFF.

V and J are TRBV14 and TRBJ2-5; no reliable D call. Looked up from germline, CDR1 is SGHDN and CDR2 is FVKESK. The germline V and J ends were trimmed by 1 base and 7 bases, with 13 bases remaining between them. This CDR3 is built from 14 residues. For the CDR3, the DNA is TGTGCCAGCAGCCAAGTTGACGCGGCGTGGACCCAGTACTTC. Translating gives CASSQVDAAWTQYF.

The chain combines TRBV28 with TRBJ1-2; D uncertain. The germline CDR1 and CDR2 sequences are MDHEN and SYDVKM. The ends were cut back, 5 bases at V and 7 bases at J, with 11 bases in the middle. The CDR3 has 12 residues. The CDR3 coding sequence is TGTGCCAGCAGTCCCCCAAGCACTGGCTACACCTTC. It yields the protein CASSPPSTGYTF.

The CDR3: CASSSRGTVKETQYF. CDR3 DNA sequence: TGTGCCAGCTCATCCCGGGGGACGGTAAAAGAGACCCAGTACTTC. The chain is built from TRBV18 and TRBJ2-5; a weak D match, TRBD2 (6 bases). The CDR3 consists of 15 residues. The V and J ends lost 5 bases and 3 bases respectively, with 16 bases between them. The V gene's germline CDR1 is KGHSH and CDR2 LQKENI.

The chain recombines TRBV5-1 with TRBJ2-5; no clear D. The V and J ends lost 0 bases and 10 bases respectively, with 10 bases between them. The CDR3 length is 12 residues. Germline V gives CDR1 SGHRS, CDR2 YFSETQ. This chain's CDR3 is CASSLDPTNQYF. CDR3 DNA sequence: TGCGCCAGCAGCTTGGACCCCACTAACCAGTACTTC.

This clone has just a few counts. The DNA of the CDR3 is TGTGCCAGCAGTTTAACGACTAGCGGGAGGGGGGATACGCAGTATTTT. Amino acid sequence: CASSLTTSGRGDTQYF. V and J are TRBV27 and TRBJ2-3, with 14 nucleotides matching TRBD2. The CDR3 covers 16 residues. V lost 2 bases to trimming and J lost 6 bases; unmatched junction nucleotides: 4. Germline CDR1 reads MNHEY; CDR2 reads SMNVEV (reference sequence).

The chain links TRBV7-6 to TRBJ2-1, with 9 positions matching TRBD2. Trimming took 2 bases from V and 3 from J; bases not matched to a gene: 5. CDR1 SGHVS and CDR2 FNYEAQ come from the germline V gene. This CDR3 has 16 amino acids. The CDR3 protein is CASSLFGLANYNEQFF. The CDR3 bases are TGTGCCAGCAGCTTATTCGGACTAGCGAACTACAATGAGCAGTTCTTC.